This is a list of T cell receptor beta chains from one sample in a study of blood T cell repertoires in COVID-19. TCRdb keeps only in-frame clones here, not all; method: immunoSEQ multiplex PCR. The profile shows about 170,000 clones, about four fifths of them singletons. Sequenced input: peripheral blood. The receptors here all came from a woman aged 80 or older with acute or convalescent COVID-19. Each CDR3 is given without its conserved first and last residue. A D gene is named only where the DNA matches it firmly.

J,V,D,CDR3
TRBJ2-3,TRBV2,TRBD1,ASSVDRGRDTQY
TRBJ2-5,TRBV5-1,TRBD1,ASSLSTGGVEETQY
TRBJ2-1,TRBV28,TRBD1,ASSFPPWPGGSSYNEQF
TRBJ2-7,TRBV9,.,ASSVGSTVQVAEQY
TRBJ2-3,TRBV2,.,ASSQGPSTDTQY
TRBJ2-6,TRBV10-2,.,ASSDLWLSGANVLT
TRBJ1-1,TRBV7-8,.,ASSLSGNTEAF
TRBJ2-1,TRBV6-6,TRBD2,ASSRPGTSGNNEQF
TRBJ2-5,TRBV10-3,.,ATGEQETQY
TRBJ1-6,TRBV6-5,TRBD1,ASSRQGIESPLH
TRBJ2-5,TRBV7-9,.,ASSSPPTRRETQY
TRBJ1-4,TRBV19,TRBD1,ATKRQGAREKLF
TRBJ2-5,TRBV6-5,TRBD1,ASSYWAGGTQY
TRBJ1-1,TRBV6-5,.,ASSPGLMNTEAF
TRBJ2-1,TRBV18,TRBD1,ASSARQGGDNEQF
TRBJ2-1,TRBV6-5,.,ASSYSRRINEQF
TRBJ2-7,TRBV6-6,.,ASKGGWQAFYEQY
TRBJ2-5,TRBV5-1,.,ASSSDGGQETQY
TRBJ2-5,TRBV11-2,TRBD2,ASSLDSGRAETQY
TRBJ1-3,TRBV9,.,ASSSGGQSGNTIY
TRBJ2-2,TRBV7-2,.,ASSPRRSGAGELF
TRBJ2-3,TRBV7-9,TRBD2,ASSAGTSGSFISADTQY
TRBJ1-1,TRBV3-1/TRBV3-2,TRBD1,ASSRTGNTEAF
TRBJ2-7,TRBV2,TRBD2,ASSASGPPYEQY
TRBJ2-7,TRBV14,.,ASSRTGFPSGEQY
TRBJ2-6,TRBV18,.,ASSRQGSGANVLT
TRBJ1-5,TRBV28,TRBD1,ASRYLTDRVTQPQH
TRBJ2-5,TRBV19,TRBD1,ASSPDRTYQETQY
TRBJ1-4,TRBV11-2,TRBD1,ASSLGGTGREKLF
TRBJ2-7,TRBV9,.,ASSVGNSYSPQY
TRBJ2-2,TRBV6-5,TRBD1,ASSYRTGVTGELF
TRBJ1-5,TRBV30,TRBD1,AWTTGGAFQPQH
TRBJ2-2,TRBV5-1,.,ASSSGQGGRTGELF
TRBJ2-7,TRBV6-5,.,ASTDRAAGTYEQY
TRBJ2-1,TRBV18,.,ASSLDSGEHNEQF
TRBJ2-1,TRBV5-5,TRBD1,ASSLQGADNEQF
TRBJ2-2,TRBV18,.,ASSPRGMNTGELF
TRBJ1-6,TRBV20-1,.,SASMGPRRGNSPLH
TRBJ2-2,TRBV27,.,ASTAFLVIVTRYQYTGELF
TRBJ2-2,TRBV15,.,ATSVTVNTGELF
TRBJ2-5,TRBV27,.,ASSLVPGRY
TRBJ2-7,TRBV5-6,.,ASSSTGNYEQY
TRBJ2-4,TRBV9,TRBD2,ASSPGLAGVNIQY
TRBJ2-2,TRBV5-4,TRBD2,ASRAGGAGELF
TRBJ2-7,TRBV7-9,.,ASSLGFLTEQY
TRBJ1-3,TRBV7-2,.,ASGGDITSGNTIY
TRBJ1-6,TRBV4-3,TRBD1,ASSPGQGIYSPLH
TRBJ1-5,TRBV6-2/TRBV6-3,.,ASSSGLSNQPQH
TRBJ1-4,TRBV7-9,TRBD1,ASSPDRTGGGEKLF
TRBJ2-7,TRBV30,.,AWVSVAGVSYEQY
TRBJ1-1,TRBV2,.,ASSIGFDTEAF
TRBJ2-1,TRBV30,TRBD1,AWSGGQGTYNEQF
TRBJ1-5,TRBV19,.,ASSDGALAQAEH
TRBJ1-6,TRBV15,TRBD1,ATSGTKRQGVDSPLH